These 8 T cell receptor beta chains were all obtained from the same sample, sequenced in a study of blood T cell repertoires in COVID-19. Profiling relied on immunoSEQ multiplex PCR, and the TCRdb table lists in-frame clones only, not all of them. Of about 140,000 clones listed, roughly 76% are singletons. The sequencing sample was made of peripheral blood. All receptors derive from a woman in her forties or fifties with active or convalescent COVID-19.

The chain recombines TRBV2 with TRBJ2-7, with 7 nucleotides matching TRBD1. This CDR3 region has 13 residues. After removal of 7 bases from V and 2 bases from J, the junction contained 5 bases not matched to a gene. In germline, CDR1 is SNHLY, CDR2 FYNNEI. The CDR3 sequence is CASNGQDTYEQYF. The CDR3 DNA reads TGTGCCAGCAATGGACAGGACACCTACGAGCAGTACTTC.

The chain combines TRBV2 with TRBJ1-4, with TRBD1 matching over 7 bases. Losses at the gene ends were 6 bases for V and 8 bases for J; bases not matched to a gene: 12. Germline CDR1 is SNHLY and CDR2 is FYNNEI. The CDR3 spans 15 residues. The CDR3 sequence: CASSRQGGFREKLFF. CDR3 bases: TGTGCCAGCAGCCGTCAGGGGGGATTTCGCGAAAAACTGTTTTTT.

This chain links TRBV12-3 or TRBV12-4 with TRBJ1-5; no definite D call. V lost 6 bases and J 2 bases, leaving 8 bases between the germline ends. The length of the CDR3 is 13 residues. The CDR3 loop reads CASRSQGNQPQHF. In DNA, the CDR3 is TGTGCCAGCAGGAGCCAAGGCAATCAGCCCCAGCATTTT.

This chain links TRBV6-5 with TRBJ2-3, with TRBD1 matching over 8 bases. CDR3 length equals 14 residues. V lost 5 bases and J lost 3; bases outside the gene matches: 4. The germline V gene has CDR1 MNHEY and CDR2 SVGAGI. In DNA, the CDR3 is TGTGCCAGCAGTCTACAGGGGGATACAGATACGCAGTATTTT. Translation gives CASSLQGDTDTQYF.

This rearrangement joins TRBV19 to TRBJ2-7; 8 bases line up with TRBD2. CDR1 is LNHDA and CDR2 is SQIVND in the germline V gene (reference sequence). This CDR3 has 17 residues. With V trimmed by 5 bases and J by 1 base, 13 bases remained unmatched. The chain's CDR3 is CASSHPTGGGLSYEQYF. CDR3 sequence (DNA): TGTGCCAGTAGTCACCCGACTGGCGGGGGGCTTTCCTACGAGCAGTACTTC.

In DNA form, the CDR3 reads TGTGCCAGCAGCTTAAGTCGGGGGACTAGCGGGACCTACGAGCAGTACTTC. It is translated as CASSLSRGTSGTYEQYF. The gene calls are TRBV7-9 and TRBJ2-7; 13 nucleotides align to TRBD2. Unmatched junction bases numbered 6, after V lost 2 bases and J lost 2 bases. The CDR3 extends over 17 amino acids. Germline loops: CDR1 SEHNR, CDR2 FQNEAQ (reference sequence). Full variable domain (outside the CDR3, taken from reference TRBV7-9 and TRBJ2-7): DTGVSQNPRHKITKRGQNVTFRCDPISEHNRLYWYRQTLGQGPEFLTYFQNEAQLEKSRLLSDRFSAERPKGSFSTLEIQRTEQGDSAMYLCASSLSRGTSGTYEQYFGPGTRLTVT.

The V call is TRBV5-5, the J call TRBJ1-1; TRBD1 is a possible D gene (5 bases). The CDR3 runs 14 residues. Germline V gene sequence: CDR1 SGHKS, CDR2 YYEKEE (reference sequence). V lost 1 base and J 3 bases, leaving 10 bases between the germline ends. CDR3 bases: TGTGCCAGCAGCTTGCAGGGAGGTGACACTGAAGCTTTCTTT. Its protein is CASSLQGGDTEAFF.

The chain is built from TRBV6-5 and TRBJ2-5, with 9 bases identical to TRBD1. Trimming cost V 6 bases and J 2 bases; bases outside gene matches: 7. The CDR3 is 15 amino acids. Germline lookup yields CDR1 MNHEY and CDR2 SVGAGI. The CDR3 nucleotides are TGTGCCAGCAGATCCACAGGGGGCGGACAAGAGACCCAGTACTTC. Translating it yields CASRSTGGGQETQYF.